This paragraph covers one T cell receptor (beta chain) sequence. Donors in Cohort 3 counted as recovered after two negative PCRs, clearance, or symptom resolution. In the authors' workflow: Amplified reference gene primers provided the basis for estimating nucleated cell counts. Here immunoSEQ multiplex PCR was the method, and the copy in TCRdb shows in-frame clones only, minus some. V, J and clone size are taken as reported in that table, and D and trimming were inferred from the DNA itself. The sample includes 55,000 to 70,000 clones, more than 75% of them seen just once. The data originate from a study of blood T cell repertoires in COVID-19. Overall study context: COVID-19 samples collected from the United States, Italy and Spain covered acute and convalescent phases. T cells, B-cell-depleted T cells, or PBMCs supplied cDNA or gDNA.

Germline loops: CDR1 SNHLY, CDR2 FYNNEI. J gave up 1 base and V 6 bases, and 16 bases lay outside the gene matches. There are 19 residues in the CDR3. The chain employs TRBV2 and TRBJ2-1, with 9 bases that match TRBD2. The material sequenced was PBMCs or T cells enriched from blood (not recorded which). The sequence was obtained from a middle-aged woman who had recovered from COVID-19. The CDR3 here is CASRGSNTWTSASYNEQFF. For the CDR3, the DNA is TGTGCCAGCAGGGGTTCTAACACCTGGACTAGCGCGTCCTACAATGAGCAGTTCTTC. The full variable domain, in which reference TRBV2 and TRBJ2-1 provide the parts outside the CDR3, is EPEVTQTPSHQVTQMGQEVILRCVPISNHLYFYWYRQILGQKVEFLVSFYNNEISEKSEIFDDQFSVERPDGSNFTLKIRSTKLEDSAMYFCASRGSNTWTSASYNEQFFGPGTRLTVL.